This T cell receptor (beta chain) derives from a study of blood T cell repertoires in COVID-19. Across the study: The United States, Italy and Spain provided the acute and convalescent COVID-19 samples. T cells, B-cell-depleted T cells, or PBMCs provided the cDNA or gDNA that served as material.

Per the original methods: Amplification with reference gene primers provided the estimates of nucleated cell counts. Clones were sequenced by immunoSEQ multiplex PCR, and TCRdb holds only the in-frame ones, with some missing. V and J calls and clone size come straight from that table; D and trimming were deduced from the DNA. The sample consists of 250,000 or so clones, more than 75% of them appearing once. Trimming cost V 4 bases and J 2 bases; bases outside gene matches: 7. Germline V gene lookup returns CDR1 KGHSH and CDR2 LQKENI. The CDR3 contains 15 residues. Sequencing input: peripheral blood. The chain carries TRBV18 and TRBJ2-5; 7 positions agree with TRBD1. This TCR was recovered from a woman between 40 and 55 years old who had recovered from COVID-19. DNA of the CDR3: TGTGCCAGCTCACAACCGGGACAGAGACAAGAGACCCAGTACTTC. This gives the protein CASSQPGQRQETQYF.